Each of the 8 T cell receptor beta chains below was sequenced from the same sample in a study of control samples from healthy donors and cancer patients. The protocol was immunoSEQ multiplex PCR, while the TCRdb copy is restricted to in-frame clones and leaves out a portion. The sample records 150,000 to 200,000 clones, 96% being singletons. The sequenced sample was blood. The receptors were gathered from a woman aged 25-40 years in good health.

The genes are TRBV6-5 and TRBJ1-1, with D perhaps matching TRBD1 (6 bases). The CDR3 length is 14 residues. Germline V CDR1 and CDR2: MNHEY, SVGAGI. V was clipped by 4 bases and J by 5 bases, with 14 bases between them. The CDR3 loop reads CASSSRGGGTEAFF. As DNA, the CDR3 is TGTGCCAGCAGTTCCCGAGGAGGGGGTACTGAAGCTTTCTTT.

J is TRBJ2-1 and V is TRBV4-1, with TRBD2 identical over 7 bases. Germline V gene data show CDR1 as MGHRA and CDR2 as YSYEKL. V shed 0 bases, J shed 8 bases, and the junction held 4 bases outside the gene matches. This CDR3 contains 14 residues. DNA for the CDR3: TGCGCCAGCAGCCAAGATACTACTAGCGATGAGCAGTTCTTC. As protein: CASSQDTTSDEQFF.

J is TRBJ2-7 and V is TRBV7-2, with D maybe TRBD2 (6 bases). V lost 5 bases, J lost 0 bases, and 17 bases lay in between. The germline CDR1 and CDR2 sequences are SGHTA and FQGNSA. CDR3 length equals 16 residues. CDR3 residues: CASSPRRKTSSYEQYF. CDR3 coding DNA: TGTGCCAGCAGCCCCCGAAGGAAGACTAGCTCCTACGAGCAGTACTTC.

This sequence joins TRBV2 and TRBJ1-2; no clear D gene. CDR1 is SNHLY and CDR2 is FYNNEI in the germline V gene. The CDR3 length is 10 residues. Trimming took 3 bases from V and 8 from J, leaving 4 bases between them. CDR3 nucleotide sequence: TGTGCCAGCAGTGATATAGGCTACACCTTC. It specifies CASSDIGYTF.

The chain carries TRBV19 and TRBJ2-6; either TRBD1 or TRBD2 may supply D (5 bases each). Trimming took 3 bases from V and 0 from J, leaving 12 bases between them. CDR3 length: 17 residues. CDR1 and CDR2 (germline): LNHDA, SQIVND (reference sequence). The CDR3: CASSIVAGSSGANVLTF. The CDR3 DNA reads as TGTGCCAGTAGTATCGTCGCAGGGAGCTCTGGGGCCAACGTCCTGACTTTC. The full variable domain, in which reference TRBV19 and TRBJ2-6 provide the parts outside the CDR3, is DGGITQSPKYLFRKEGQNVTLSCEQNLNHDAMYWYRQDPGQGLRLIYYSQIVNDFQKGDIAEGYSVSREKKESFPLTVTSAQKNPTAFYLCASSIVAGSSGANVLTFGAGSRLTVL.

The chain combines TRBV29-1 with TRBJ1-1, with D perhaps TRBD1 (5 bases). This CDR3 has 13 residues. Germline V gene sequence: CDR1 SQVTM, CDR2 ANQGSEA. Trimming pared 3 bases from V and 6 bases from J, leaving 14 bases between. The CDR3 DNA sequence: TGCAGCGTTGATGTGAGGGGTTGGGCTGAAGCTTTCTTT. It yields the protein CSVDVRGWAEAFF.

The CDR3 is CAISEGTGGFTDTQYF. The CDR3 nucleotides are TGTGCCATCAGTGAGGGGACAGGGGGATTCACAGATACGCAGTATTTT. This chain connects TRBV10-3 to TRBJ2-3; 11 positions agree with TRBD1. Germline CDR1 and CDR2: ENHRY and SYGVKD. The junction had 3 bases not matched to a gene; V was cut back by 2 bases and J by 2 bases. This CDR3 spans 16 amino acids.

J is TRBJ2-2 and V is TRBV2; perhaps TRBD1 as D (6 bases). This CDR3 has 16 amino acids. Germline-derived CDR1 and CDR2 are SNHLY and FYNNEI. Trimming left V 6 bases short and J 4 bases short, with 18 bases between. The CDR3 DNA reads as TGTGCCAGCAGGGTCCGCACGCAGGGGAGCACCGGGGAGCTGTTTTTT. It specifies CASRVRTQGSTGELFF.